The 8 T cell receptor beta chains reported below all come from one sample, sequenced in a study of identical twins. TCRdb reprocessed the 5' RACE reads via MiXCR and lists one record per CDR3 protein. The table shows 450,000 to 650,000 distinct CDR3 sequences, with around a tenth occurring only once. This same sample was also part of a study on yellow fever vaccine responses in identical twins.

The sequencing sample was made of PBMCs. These receptors all come from a woman in her late teens or twenties in good health.

This clonotype was recorded a few times. The chain employs TRBV29-1 and TRBJ1-1, with TRBD1 as a possible D gene (5 bases). The V end was cut by 6 bases, the J end by 0 bases, with 11 bases between. Germline lookup yields CDR1 SQVTM and CDR2 ANQGSEA. The CDR3 runs 13 residues. CDR3 protein: CSVYRKMNTEAFF. Here the CDR3 DNA reads TGCAGCGTGTACAGGAAGATGAACACTGAAGCTTTCTTT.

The CDR3 sequence is CSVPQGGVETQYF. The CDR3 DNA follows: TGCAGCGTCCCCCAGGGGGGGGTAGAGACCCAGTACTTC. The rearrangement links TRBV29-1 to TRBJ2-5; D tentatively reads TRBD1 or TRBD2 (7 bases each). Per germline, CDR1 SQVTM and CDR2 ANQGSEA. This CDR3 has 13 residues. Trimming stripped 6 bases from V and 4 bases from J, with 15 bases between.

This clonotype has only a few counts. The CDR3 region has the DNA TGCGCCAGCAGCCCTGAAGCCGGAGGCTCCACCGGGGAGCTGTTTTTT. Encoded protein: CASSPEAGGSTGELFF. This chain joins TRBV5-1 and TRBJ2-2; perhaps TRBD2 as D (5 bases). Germline values: CDR1 SGHRS, CDR2 YFSETQ. The CDR3 covers 16 residues. V was clipped by 4 bases and J by 4 bases, with 17 bases between them.

The rearrangement uses TRBV3-1 and TRBJ2-1; 8 nucleotides agree with TRBD2. The J segment lost 2 bases and the V segment lost 5 bases, leaving 5 bases of the junction unmatched. From germline, CDR1 is LGHDT and CDR2 YNNKEL (reference sequence). The CDR3 runs to 15 residues. This CDR3 reads CASSASGSAYNEQFF. The CDR3 DNA reads TGTGCCAGCAGCGCCAGCGGGAGTGCCTACAATGAGCAGTTCTTC.

This clonotype was observed a handful of times. J is TRBJ2-2 and V is TRBV12-3 or TRBV12-4; perhaps D is TRBD1 or TRBD2 (5 bases each). There are 18 residues in the CDR3. Trimming removed 11 bases at V and 0 bases at J, with 25 bases between. CDR3: CAFCLARTGTSNTGELFF. The CDR3 DNA is TGTGCCTTCTGTTTAGCGCGAACCGGGACCTCGAACACCGGGGAGCTGTTTTTT.

This clonotype was counted at least ten times. The rearrangement links TRBV4-1 to TRBJ2-7; 9 bases are a match to TRBD2. Germline V gene data show CDR1 as MGHRA and CDR2 as YSYEKL. The length of the CDR3 is 18 residues. Trimming took 0 bases from V and 4 from J; bases not matched to a gene: 13. The CDR3 protein is CASSQDQNSGRDPYEQYF. In nucleotides, the CDR3 is TGCGCCAGCAGCCAAGATCAGAATAGCGGGAGAGATCCTTACGAGCAGTACTTC.

In this sample, this clonotype turned up many times. The chain combines TRBV27 with TRBJ2-3; 7 nucleotides align to TRBD1. The V gene end was trimmed by 6 bases and the J gene end by 3 bases; junction bases not matched to a gene: 6. This CDR3 is built from 14 residues. CDR1 is MNHEY and CDR2 is SMNVEV in the germline V gene (reference sequence). For the CDR3, the DNA is TGTGCCAGCAGGGTACAGGGGAAGACAGATACGCAGTATTTT. Protein sequence: CASRVQGKTDTQYF.

This clonotype was seen only a few times. The chain couples TRBV6-2 or TRBV6-3 to TRBJ2-7; 11 positions agree with TRBD2. CDR1 MNHEY and CDR2 SVGEGT come from the germline V gene. V lost 5 bases and J lost 5; bases outside the gene matches: 8. CDR3 size: 15 residues. CDR3 bases: TGTGCCAGCAGTCCTACTAGCGGGGGTTTTCACGAGCAGTACTTC. This encodes CASSPTSGGFHEQYF.